What follows are 27 T cell receptor beta chains derived from one specimen sequenced in a study of blood T cell repertoires in COVID-19. TCRdb's copy holds only in-frame clones and misses some; the assay was immunoSEQ multiplex PCR. Counted here are around 150,000 clones, 84% occurring once; the ten biggest clones make up 2.2%. The sequenced sample was peripheral blood. These receptors originate from a man aged 65 to 79 with acute or convalescent COVID-19.

V is TRBV6-5 and J is TRBJ1-5; tentatively, D is TRBD1 (6 bases). The V and J ends lost 6 bases and 6 bases respectively, with 12 bases between them. The CDR3 loop spans 13 amino acids. The germline V gene encodes CDR1 MNHEY and CDR2 SVGAGI. The CDR3 DNA reads as TGTGCCAGCAGCCGGGACAAGGGTCAGCCCCAGCATTTT. It yields the protein CASSRDKGQPQHF.

The chain recombines TRBV27 with TRBJ2-1; 7 bases fit TRBD2. The CDR3 length is 17 residues. Germline CDR1 MNHEY, CDR2 SMNVEV (reference sequence). V was pared by 6 bases and J by 3 bases, with 14 bases of the junction left unmatched. In DNA form, the CDR3 reads TGTGCCAGCAGCCGTACCCCAAGCGGGACCAACTACAATGAGCAGTTCTTC. It codes for CASSRTPSGTNYNEQFF.

This chain joins TRBV6-5 and TRBJ2-7, with 9 positions matching TRBD1. The CDR3 runs 14 residues. V shed 10 bases and J 6 bases; nucleotides not matched to a gene: 13. CDR1 is MNHEY, CDR2 SVGAGI, per germline. The CDR3 protein is CAIRRGQGNGEQYF. The CDR3 nucleotides read TGTGCCATCCGAAGGGGACAGGGCAATGGCGAGCAGTACTTC.

V and J are TRBV20-1 and TRBJ2-3; 7 nucleotides align to TRBD2. After removal of 3 bases from V and 4 bases from J, the junction contained 4 bases not matched to a gene. The CDR3 contains 13 residues. CDR1 DFQATT and CDR2 SNEGSKA come from the germline V gene (reference sequence). The CDR3 here is CSASYLAADTQYF. CDR3 coding DNA: TGCAGTGCTAGTTACCTAGCGGCAGATACGCAGTATTTT.

This clone was recorded once. CDR3 sequence: CSVGSQNNQPQHF. The CDR3 DNA is TGCAGCGTTGGGAGCCAGAACAATCAGCCCCAGCATTTT. The chain links TRBV29-1 to TRBJ1-5; D unclear. V shed 4 bases and J shed 3 bases, with 10 bases lying between them. The CDR3 loop spans 13 amino acids. Per the germline V gene, CDR1 is SQVTM and CDR2 is ANQGSEA.

The chain employs TRBV7-2 and TRBJ2-7; 10 nucleotides agree with TRBD1. J was trimmed by 6 bases and V by 3 bases; bases with no gene match: 5. Per germline, CDR1 SGHTA and CDR2 FQGNSA. The CDR3 is made up of 14 amino acids. In DNA form, the CDR3 reads TGTGCCAGCAGCTTTGGGACAGGGGAGGGCGAGCAGTACTTC. This codes for CASSFGTGEGEQYF.

The CDR3 DNA is TGTGCCAGTAGTTTTCGACAGGGATCCTATGGCTACACCTTC. Translated: CASSFRQGSYGYTF. The rearrangement links TRBV19 to TRBJ1-2; TRBD1 aligns across 7 bases. The germline V gene has CDR1 LNHDA and CDR2 SQIVND (reference sequence). This CDR3 is built from 14 residues. V dropped 5 bases and J dropped 4; count of bases not matched to a gene: 7.

This clone showed up just a few times. This chain connects TRBV3-1 (or the pseudogene TRBV3-2) to TRBJ1-6; 10 positions agree with TRBD1. The CDR3 length is 16 residues. The germline CDR1 and CDR2 sequences are LGHDT and YNNKEL (reference sequence). The ends lost 3 bases at V and 8 bases at J; junction bases unmatched: 7. The CDR3: CASSQLRDRGDSPLHF. CDR3 DNA: TGTGCCAGCAGCCAGCTACGGGACAGGGGAGATTCACCCCTCCACTTT.

The rearrangement links TRBV5-1 to TRBJ2-1, with D possibly matching TRBD1 (5 bases). V lost 1 base, J lost 0 bases, and 11 bases lay in between. The CDR3 runs to 16 residues. Germline V gives CDR1 SGHRS, CDR2 YFSETQ. In DNA form, the CDR3 reads TGCGCCAGCAGCTTGACAGGACCACACTCCTACAATGAGCAGTTCTTC. The encoded protein is CASSLTGPHSYNEQFF.

The chain combines TRBV27 with TRBJ1-6, with D possibly being TRBD1 (5 bases). Germline V CDR1 and CDR2: MNHEY, SMNVEV (reference sequence). CDR3 length: 16 amino acids. The V end was cut by 4 bases, the J end by 9 bases, with 19 bases between. CDR3 loop: CASSSGYTMGGSPLHF. CDR3 bases: TGTGCCAGCAGTTCAGGATACACCATGGGGGGTTCACCCCTCCACTTT.

The chain has TRBV11-2 and TRBJ2-5; D unresolved. Germline V gene data show CDR1 as SGHAT and CDR2 as FQNNGV. V lost 2 bases to trimming and J lost 2 bases, with 15 bases between them. This CDR3 is built from 16 residues. The CDR3, as DNA: TGTGCCAGCAGCTTATTCCGGCAGGCCCAGCAAGAGACCCAGTACTTC. This encodes CASSLFRQAQQETQYF.

This clone was seen once. V usage is TRBV7-2 and J usage is TRBJ1-2, with D possibly TRBD1 on 6 matching bases. V shed 1 base and J shed 2 bases, with 8 bases lying between them. CDR3 size: 14 residues. Germline V gene data show CDR1 as SGHTA and CDR2 as FQGNSA. The CDR3 nucleotides read TGTGCCAGCAGCTTAGGGACAGACAACTATGGCTACACCTTC. It yields the protein CASSLGTDNYGYTF.

The genes are TRBV5-4 and TRBJ2-3; TRBD2 agrees at 10 bases. The CDR3 length is 15 residues. Trimming took 3 bases from V and 3 from J; bases not matched to a gene: 4. Germline values: CDR1 SGHNT, CDR2 YYREEE (reference sequence). In nucleotides, the CDR3 is TGTGCCAGCAGCTATGGACTAGCGGATACAGATACGCAGTATTTT. It codes for CASSYGLADTDTQYF.

This rearrangement joins TRBV27 to TRBJ2-1; 8 nucleotides match TRBD1. V lost 2 bases, J lost 7 bases, and 7 bases stayed unmatched. This CDR3 is built from 15 residues. Germline V gene sequence: CDR1 MNHEY, CDR2 SMNVEV (reference sequence). Here the CDR3 DNA reads TGTGCCAGCAGTTTAGGGCAGGGGGCGTTTAATGAGCAGTTCTTC. Translating it yields CASSLGQGAFNEQFF.

The gene calls are TRBV7-9 and TRBJ2-7; 8 bases fit TRBD2. The CDR3 length is 14 residues. Germline CDR1 and CDR2: SEHNR and FQNEAQ (reference sequence). V shed 6 bases and J 1 base; nucleotides not matched to a gene: 5. The CDR3 reads CASSPSGSSYEQYF. In nucleotides, the CDR3 is TGTGCCAGCAGTCCCAGCGGGAGTTCCTACGAGCAGTACTTC.

The rearrangement uses TRBV5-1 and TRBJ1-6; D is perhaps TRBD1 (6 bases). There are 14 residues in the CDR3. Germline V gives CDR1 SGHRS, CDR2 YFSETQ. Trimming took 4 bases from V and 10 from J, leaving 15 bases between them. The CDR3 protein is CASSPGAGESPLHF. In DNA, the CDR3 is TGCGCCAGCAGCCCAGGGGCAGGGGAGTCACCCCTCCACTTT.

In DNA, the CDR3 is TGCGCCAGCAGCGATACTAGCGGGAGTACGGGCGAGCAGTACTTC. This encodes CASSDTSGSTGEQYF. This chain connects TRBV5-1 to TRBJ2-7; 11 nucleotides match TRBD2. CDR1 and CDR2 from the germline V gene are SGHRS and YFSETQ. Germline trimming cut 4 bases from V and 6 bases from J; bases unmatched to any gene: 9. This CDR3 has 15 residues.

This sequence joins TRBV5-1 and TRBJ2-7, with 12 bases fitting TRBD2. The junction had 2 bases not matched to a gene; V was cut back by 5 bases and J by 2 bases. Germline V gives CDR1 SGHRS, CDR2 YFSETQ. The CDR3 runs 14 residues. Here the CDR3 reads CASSTSGGTYEQYF. The CDR3 bases are TGCGCCAGCAGTACTAGCGGGGGGACCTACGAGCAGTACTTC.

The genes are TRBV30 and TRBJ1-6; D gene uncertain. This CDR3 is built from 17 residues. V dropped 4 bases and J dropped 0 bases, with 16 bases sitting between them. Per germline, CDR1 GTSNPN and CDR2 SVGIG (reference sequence). The CDR3 DNA sequence: TGTGCCTGGAATCCTTACCCAGGAAGCTCCTATAATTCACCCCTCCACTTT. As protein: CAWNPYPGSSYNSPLHF.

In DNA form, the CDR3 reads TGTGCCAGCAGTGCGGTGCCGGGCGGGATGAACACAGATACGCAGTATTTT. Amino acid sequence: CASSAVPGGMNTDTQYF. The chain carries TRBV27 and TRBJ2-3, with a tentative D call TRBD2 (6 bases). The V end was cut by 5 bases, the J end by 2 bases, with 20 bases between. CDR1 and CDR2 (germline): MNHEY, SMNVEV (reference sequence). The length of the CDR3 is 17 residues.

As DNA, the CDR3 is TGTGCCAGCAGCCTTGCAGGGGCCAATGAGCAGTTCTTC. Translation: CASSLAGANEQFF. The genes are TRBV3-1 (or the pseudogene TRBV3-2) and TRBJ2-1; the D gene is possibly TRBD1 (6 bases). Germline lookup yields CDR1 LGHDT and CDR2 YNNKEL (reference sequence). Trimming removed 4 bases at V and 6 bases at J, with 10 bases between. The CDR3 is made up of 13 amino acids.

As regards this clone: The sample carries other DNA sequences with the same CDR3. This chain connects TRBV19 to TRBJ2-7; D unresolved. Trimming took off 2 bases at V and 0 bases at J, with 5 bases between the two ends. CDR3 length: 13 residues. Germline values: CDR1 LNHDA, CDR2 SQIVND (reference sequence). In nucleotides, the CDR3 is TGTGCCAGTAGTATAACGGGCTCCTACGAGCAGTACTTC. This encodes CASSITGSYEQYF.

This clone occurred once. The chain carries TRBV19 and TRBJ2-3; TRBD1 matches at 8 bases. V trimming: 5 bases; J trimming: 2 bases; junction bases outside the gene matches: 15. Germline V CDR1 and CDR2: LNHDA, SQIVND (reference sequence). The CDR3 loop spans 18 amino acids. CDR3 amino acids: CASSEGGQVLPITDTQYF. In nucleotides, the CDR3 is TGTGCCAGTAGTGAAGGGGGACAGGTGCTTCCTATCACAGATACGCAGTATTTT.

The rearrangement uses TRBV9 and TRBJ2-5; a possible D gene is TRBD2 (5 bases). The CDR3 loop spans 16 amino acids. The V end lost 0 bases, the J end lost 1 base, and 13 bases lay between the germline ends. Germline CDR1 is SGDLS and CDR2 is YYNGEE. In DNA, the CDR3 is TGTGCCAGCAGCGTAGGAGGGTTGTCTTCCCAAGAGACCCAGTACTTC. Translation gives CASSVGGLSSQETQYF.

A few counts support this clone. The junction shows a germline mismatch at one end, possibly a read error. The V gene is TRBV6-1, the J gene TRBJ1-1; D gene ambiguous. The CDR3 extends over 13 amino acids. Germline assignment: CDR1 MNHNS and CDR2 SASEGT. This chain's CDR3 is CASNEDGVSRAFF. In nucleotides, the CDR3 is TGTGCCAGCAATGAAGATGGAGTGAGTCGAGCTTTCTTT.

The CDR3 loop reads CASSLGEERGGAGAFF. The CDR3 nucleotides read TGCGCCAGCAGCTTGGGAGAAGAACGCGGGGGCGCAGGTGCTTTCTTT. The chain has TRBV5-1 and TRBJ1-1; tentative D call: TRBD1 (6 bases). Trimming removed 0 bases from V and 11 bases from J, with 23 bases in between. The length of the CDR3 is 16 residues. Germline assignment: CDR1 SGHRS and CDR2 YFSETQ.

The chain joins TRBV4-2 to TRBJ1-1, with D perhaps matching TRBD1 (5 bases). Germline V lookup: CDR1 LGHNA, CDR2 YNFKEQ. There are 18 residues in the CDR3. V dropped 3 bases and J dropped 3 bases, with 23 bases sitting between them. The CDR3 coding sequence is TGTGCCAGCAGCCACCCAATGGAGGCGTCGGGGGTTTACACTGAAGCTTTCTTT. This translates into CASSHPMEASGVYTEAFF.